Below are 14 T cell receptor beta chains sequenced from a single sample in a study of blood T cell repertoires in COVID-19. Sequencing was performed with immunoSEQ multiplex PCR; in TCRdb, only in-frame clones are kept and a portion is missing. This table holds 100,000 to 120,000 clones, roughly 79% found once. Sample: peripheral blood. Receptors originate from an elderly man with acute or convalescent COVID-19.

The chain uses TRBV24-1 and TRBJ1-5; D call uncertain. Germline V CDR1 and CDR2: KGHDR, SFDVKD. Trimming removed 1 base from V and 4 bases from J, with 4 bases in between. The CDR3 runs 13 residues. This chain's CDR3 is CATSDFSNQPQHF. The CDR3 DNA reads TGTGCCACCAGTGATTTTTCAAATCAGCCCCAGCATTTT.

This chain links TRBV10-3 with TRBJ1-2, with D possibly being TRBD1 (5 bases). Germline CDR1 reads ENHRY; CDR2 reads SYGVKD. The CDR3 contains 13 residues. V dropped 3 bases and J dropped 5 bases, with 10 bases sitting between them. The CDR3 DNA sequence: TGTGCCATCAGTGACGACAGAGATTATGGCTACACCTTC. Its protein product is CAISDDRDYGYTF.

The chain employs TRBV30 and TRBJ2-7; 10 bases are shared with TRBD1. J lost 4 bases, V lost 3 bases, and 3 bases had no gene match. CDR1 is GTSNPN and CDR2 is SVGIG in the germline V gene (reference sequence). The CDR3 is 13 residues long. The CDR3 loop is CAWSDRGLYEQYF. CDR3 DNA sequence: TGTGCCTGGAGCGACAGGGGGCTGTACGAGCAGTACTTC.

The chain links TRBV2 to TRBJ2-7; tentative D call: TRBD2 (6 bases). This CDR3 has 15 residues. The germline CDR1 and CDR2 sequences are SNHLY and FYNNEI. The V gene lost 7 bases and the J gene lost 3 bases, with 19 bases spanning the gap. CDR3 amino acids: CASKAAGLAIYEQYF. As DNA, the CDR3 is TGTGCCAGCAAGGCGGCTGGGCTAGCGATCTACGAGCAGTACTTC.

The chain carries TRBV28 and TRBJ2-1, with TRBD2 matching 10 bases. Trimming cost V 5 bases and J 7 bases; bases outside gene matches: 8. The CDR3 contains 15 residues. In germline, CDR1 is MDHEN, CDR2 SYDVKM. The CDR3, as DNA: TGTGCCAGCAGTCTCAGCGGGAGGGCCGGAAATGAGCAGTTCTTC. Its protein product is CASSLSGRAGNEQFF.

The chain couples TRBV25-1 to TRBJ1-1; D may be TRBD1 (5 bases). The V gene's germline CDR1 is MGHDK and CDR2 SYGVNS. This CDR3 has 14 residues. The V end lost 3 bases, the J end lost 1 base, and 9 bases lay between the germline ends. The CDR3 reads CASSEHRTNTEAFF. The CDR3 nucleotides are TGTGCCAGCAGTGAGCACAGGACGAACACTGAAGCTTTCTTT.

The chain joins TRBV27 to TRBJ1-1; 8 positions match TRBD1. With 7 bases clipped from V and 4 bases from J, the junction kept 11 bases outside the gene matches. Germline V gene sequence: CDR1 MNHEY, CDR2 SMNVEV (reference sequence). CDR3 length: 15 amino acids. The CDR3 loop reads CASNQGARQGTEAFF. The DNA for the CDR3 is TGTGCCAGCAACCAGGGGGCCCGCCAGGGCACTGAAGCTTTCTTT.

The rearrangement links TRBV29-1 to TRBJ1-1; D remains unclear. The CDR3 is made up of 14 amino acids. Germline CDR1 is SQVTM and CDR2 is ANQGSEA. Trimming removed 7 bases from V and 0 bases from J, with 15 bases in between. Here the CDR3 reads CSATIQLLNTEAFF. In nucleotides, the CDR3 is TGCAGCGCCACAATACAGCTCTTGAACACTGAAGCTTTCTTT.

V and J are TRBV18 and TRBJ1-2, with D tentatively TRBD1 (5 bases). CDR1 is KGHSH and CDR2 is LQKENI in the germline V gene. The CDR3 sequence is 17 residues long. Trimming pared 2 bases from V and 4 bases from J, leaving 20 bases between. The DNA of the CDR3 is TGTGCCAGCTCACCAGGGGCTTTCCCGCTTCTTATCTATGGCTACACCTTC. Protein sequence: CASSPGAFPLLIYGYTF.

The chain has TRBV7-2 and TRBJ1-5, with D possibly being TRBD1 (5 bases). This CDR3 is built from 15 residues. CDR1 is SGHTA, CDR2 FQGNSA, per germline. The V end was cut by 1 base, the J end by 3 bases, with 10 bases between. The CDR3 region is CASSLGRDYNQPQHF. CDR3 DNA sequence: TGTGCCAGCAGCTTAGGACGGGACTACAATCAGCCCCAGCATTTT.

The CDR3 sequence: CASSSRGTYTEAFF. As DNA, the CDR3 is TGTGCCAGCAGCTCCAGGGGTACCTACACTGAAGCTTTCTTT. The chain joins TRBV7-3 to TRBJ1-1; perhaps TRBD1 as D (6 bases). Trimming shortened V by 4 bases and J by 3 bases, and 12 bases separated the two germline ends. Per germline, CDR1 SGHTA and CDR2 FQGTGA. This CDR3 comprises 14 residues.

CDR3 amino acids: CASSNQGPIGYGYTF. The CDR3 DNA reads as TGTGCCAGCAGTAATCAGGGCCCGATTGGGTATGGCTACACCTTC. J is TRBJ1-2 and V is TRBV6-2 or TRBV6-3; a weak D match, TRBD1 (5 bases). Trimming removed 5 bases from V and 5 bases from J, with 18 bases in between. The CDR3 runs to 15 residues. Germline CDR1 reads MNHEY; CDR2 reads SVGEGT.

This chain links TRBV11-1 with TRBJ2-5; D not certain. Germline lookup yields CDR1 SGHAT and CDR2 FQDESV (reference sequence). The CDR3 is made up of 13 amino acids. V lost 2 bases and J lost 5, with 9 bases in between. The CDR3 nucleotides read TGTGCCAGCAGCTTACTGAGTTCGGAGACCCAGTACTTC. Amino acid sequence: CASSLLSSETQYF. Combining the CDR3 with reference TRBV11-1 and TRBJ2-5 gives the whole variable domain EAEVAQSPRYKITEKSQAVAFWCDPISGHATLYWYRQILGQGPELLVQFQDESVVDDSQLPKDRFSAERLKGVDSTLKIQPAELGDSAMYLCASSLLSSETQYFGPGTRLLVL.

The chain carries TRBV6-6 and TRBJ2-1; maybe TRBD1 (5 bases). The CDR3 contains 18 residues. The V gene's germline CDR1 is MNHNY and CDR2 SVGAGI (reference sequence). The ends were cut back, 5 bases at V and 0 bases at J, with 20 bases in the middle. CDR3 nucleotides: TGTGCCAGCAGTCCCTGGAGCAGGGTCGATAGCTCCTACAATGAGCAGTTCTTC. This codes for CASSPWSRVDSSYNEQFF.